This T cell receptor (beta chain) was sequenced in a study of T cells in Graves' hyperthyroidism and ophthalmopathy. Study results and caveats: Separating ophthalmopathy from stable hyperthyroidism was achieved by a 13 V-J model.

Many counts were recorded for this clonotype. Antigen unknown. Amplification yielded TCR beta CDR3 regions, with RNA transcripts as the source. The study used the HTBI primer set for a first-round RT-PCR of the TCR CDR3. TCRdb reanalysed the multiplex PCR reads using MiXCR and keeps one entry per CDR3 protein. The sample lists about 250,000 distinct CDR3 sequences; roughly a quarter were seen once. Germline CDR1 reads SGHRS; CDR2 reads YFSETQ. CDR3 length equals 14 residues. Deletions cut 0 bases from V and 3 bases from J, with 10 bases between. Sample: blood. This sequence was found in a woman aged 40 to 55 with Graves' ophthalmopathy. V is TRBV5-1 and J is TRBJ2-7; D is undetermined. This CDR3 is CASSLGLDNYEQYF. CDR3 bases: TGCGCCAGCAGCTTGGGTCTAGATAACTACGAGCAGTACTTC.